The sequence of this T cell receptor beta chain was determined in a study of CD8 T cells in ankylosing spondylitis (dated 2017 in TCRdb). A note on the overall study: To find TCR variants linked to disease, the study profiled T cell receptor beta repertoires in ankylosing spondylitis patients and healthy donors. The whole study cohort included 85 to 120 healthy donors and 25 ankylosing spondylitis patients. Peripheral blood samples were taken, and synovial fluid was additionally collected from ankylosing spondylitis patients. What the study reported, not specific to this receptor: The disease-linked clones showed a CD8+ phenotype and occurred at relatively low frequencies in peripheral blood. Some TCR beta motif variants had previously been reported in synovial fluid and blood of reactive arthritis patients, which suggested common disease-initiation mechanisms. Blood from ankylosing spondylitis patients appeared to be characterized by a TCR beta motif composed of eight highly homologous amino acid variants. The disease-linked clones were reported to be significantly enriched in matched synovial fluid samples from ankylosing spondylitis patients.

Points on this clonotype: Its antigen remains unidentified. No much larger clone exists at a distance of one base, and base qualities are not known.

Inclusive of the bounding cysteine and phenylalanine, the CDR3 is 15 residues long. Of all the DNA, just the CDR3 is kept, 45 bases in frame from base 1. Trimming removed 0 bases from V and 4 bases from J, leaving 13 bases between the germline ends. CDR1 is given as SGDLS and CDR2 as YYNGEE, both from the germline V gene. The data were produced on an Illumina HiSeq 2500. TCR beta libraries were prepared by quantitative 5'-RACE with molecular barcodes. The study's processing was this. A new computational method based on a probabilistic model of VDJ rearrangement was used to identify disease-linked TCR variants. TCRdb's own reprocessing of the public reads used fastp at Q25 and MiXCR and kept productive beta chains. Each CDR3 protein appears once, grouped with its most common genes and DNA. In this record, the V and J calls reflect TCRdb's handling and not the investigators' own analysis. This sample is represented by around 300,000 distinct CDR3 sequences; less than 25% of them were singletons. The ten largest clones represent 3.5% to 4.5% of the sample.

The receptor's source is a female donor with ankylosing spondylitis or in good health (not recorded which). The chain couples TRBV9 to TRBJ1-2; no D gene is confidently identified. The sample was blood, either unsorted or a sorted T cell fraction (not recorded which). The nucleotide sequence is TGTGCCAGCAGCGTAGAGATGAGTGGGCTCTATGGCTACACCTTC. Its amino acids are CASSVEMSGLYGYTF.